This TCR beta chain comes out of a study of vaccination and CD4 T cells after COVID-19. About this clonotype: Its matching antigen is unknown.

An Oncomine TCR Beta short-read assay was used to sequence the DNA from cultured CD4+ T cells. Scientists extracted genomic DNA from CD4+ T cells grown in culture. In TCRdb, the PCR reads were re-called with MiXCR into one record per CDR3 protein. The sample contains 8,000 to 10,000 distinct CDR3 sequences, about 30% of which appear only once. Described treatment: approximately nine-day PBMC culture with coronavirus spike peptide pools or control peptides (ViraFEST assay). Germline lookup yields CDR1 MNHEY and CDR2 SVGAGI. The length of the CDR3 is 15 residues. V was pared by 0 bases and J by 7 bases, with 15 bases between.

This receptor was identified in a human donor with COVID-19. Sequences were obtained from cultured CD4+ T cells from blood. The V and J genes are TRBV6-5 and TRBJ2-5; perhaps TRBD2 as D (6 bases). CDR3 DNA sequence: TGTGCCAGCAGTTACTCAGGGACTTCGGCGGGGACCCAGTACTTC. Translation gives CASSYSGTSAGTQYF.